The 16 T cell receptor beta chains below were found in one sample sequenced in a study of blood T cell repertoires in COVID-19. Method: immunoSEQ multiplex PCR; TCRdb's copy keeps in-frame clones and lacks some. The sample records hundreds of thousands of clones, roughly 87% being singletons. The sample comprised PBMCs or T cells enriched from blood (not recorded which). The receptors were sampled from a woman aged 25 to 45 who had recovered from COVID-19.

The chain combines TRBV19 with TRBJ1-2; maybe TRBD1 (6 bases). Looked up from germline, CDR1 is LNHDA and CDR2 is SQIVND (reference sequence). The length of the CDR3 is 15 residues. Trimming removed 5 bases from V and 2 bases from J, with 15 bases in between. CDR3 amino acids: CASSPQGFRNYGYTF. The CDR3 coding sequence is TGTGCCAGTAGTCCTCAGGGGTTTCGGAACTATGGCTACACCTTC.

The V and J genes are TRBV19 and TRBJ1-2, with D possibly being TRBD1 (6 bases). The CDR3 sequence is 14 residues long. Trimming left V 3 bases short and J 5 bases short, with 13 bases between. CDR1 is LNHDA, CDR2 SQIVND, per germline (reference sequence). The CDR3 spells CASSIDRLGYGYTF. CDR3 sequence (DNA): TGTGCCAGTAGTATCGACAGGCTTGGGTATGGCTACACCTTC.

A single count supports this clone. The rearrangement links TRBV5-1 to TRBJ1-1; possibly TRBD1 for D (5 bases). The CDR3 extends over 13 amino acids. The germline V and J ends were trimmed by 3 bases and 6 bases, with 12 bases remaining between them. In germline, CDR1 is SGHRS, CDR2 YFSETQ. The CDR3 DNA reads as TGCGCCAGCAGCTCGGTGGGGGAGGCTGAAGCTTTCTTT. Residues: CASSSVGEAEAFF.

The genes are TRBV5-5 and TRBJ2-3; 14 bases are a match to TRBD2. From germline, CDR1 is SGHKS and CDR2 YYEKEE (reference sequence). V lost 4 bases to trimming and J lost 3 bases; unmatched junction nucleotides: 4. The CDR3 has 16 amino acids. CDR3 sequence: CASSLGLAGETDTQYF. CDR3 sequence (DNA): TGTGCCAGCAGCCTGGGACTAGCGGGAGAAACAGATACGCAGTATTTT.

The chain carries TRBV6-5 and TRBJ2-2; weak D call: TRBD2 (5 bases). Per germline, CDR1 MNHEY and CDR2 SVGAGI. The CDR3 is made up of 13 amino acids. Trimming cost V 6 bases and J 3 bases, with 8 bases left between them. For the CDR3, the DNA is TGTGCCAGCAGCCCGGGGTACACCGGGGAGCTGTTTTTT. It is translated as CASSPGYTGELFF.

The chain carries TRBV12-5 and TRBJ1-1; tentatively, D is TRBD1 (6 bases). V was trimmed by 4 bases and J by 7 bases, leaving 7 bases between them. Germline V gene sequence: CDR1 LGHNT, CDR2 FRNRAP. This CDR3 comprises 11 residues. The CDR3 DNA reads TGTGCTAGTGGTTGGACAGATGAAGCTTTCTTT. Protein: CASGWTDEAFF.

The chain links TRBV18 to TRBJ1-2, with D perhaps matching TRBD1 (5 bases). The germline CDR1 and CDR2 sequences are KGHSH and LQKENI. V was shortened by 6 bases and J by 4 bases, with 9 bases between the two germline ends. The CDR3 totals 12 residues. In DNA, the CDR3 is TGTGCCAGCTCGCCGGGGGTCTATGGCTACACCTTC. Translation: CASSPGVYGYTF. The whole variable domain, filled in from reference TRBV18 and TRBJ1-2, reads NAGVMQNPRHLVRRRGQEARLRCSPMKGHSHVYWYRQLPEEGLKFMVYLQKENIIDESGMPKERFSAEFPKEGPSILRIQQVVRGDSAAYFCASSPGVYGYTFGSGTRLTVV.

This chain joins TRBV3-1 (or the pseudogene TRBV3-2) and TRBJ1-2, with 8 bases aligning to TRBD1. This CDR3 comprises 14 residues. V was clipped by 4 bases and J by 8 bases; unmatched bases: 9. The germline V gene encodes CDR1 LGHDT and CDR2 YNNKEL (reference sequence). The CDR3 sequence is CASSLPGQEPGYTF. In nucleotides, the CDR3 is TGTGCCAGCAGCCTTCCGGGACAGGAGCCGGGCTACACCTTC.

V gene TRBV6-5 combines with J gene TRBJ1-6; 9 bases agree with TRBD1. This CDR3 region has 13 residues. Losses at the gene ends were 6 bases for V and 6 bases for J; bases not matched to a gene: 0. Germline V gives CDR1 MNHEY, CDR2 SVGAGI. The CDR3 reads CASRQGANSPLHF. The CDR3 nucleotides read TGTGCCAGCAGACAGGGGGCTAATTCACCCCTCCACTTT.

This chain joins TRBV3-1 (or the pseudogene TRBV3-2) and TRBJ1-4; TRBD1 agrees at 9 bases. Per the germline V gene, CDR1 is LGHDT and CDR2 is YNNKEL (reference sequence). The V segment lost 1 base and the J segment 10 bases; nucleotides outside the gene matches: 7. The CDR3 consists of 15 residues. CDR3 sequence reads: CASSQGRDRAPKLFF. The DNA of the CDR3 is TGTGCCAGCAGCCAAGGCCGGGACAGGGCGCCAAAACTGTTTTTT.

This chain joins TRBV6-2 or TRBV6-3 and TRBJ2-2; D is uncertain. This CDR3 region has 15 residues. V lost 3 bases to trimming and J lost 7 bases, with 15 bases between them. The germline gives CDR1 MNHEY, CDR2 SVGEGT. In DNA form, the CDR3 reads TGTGCCAGCAGTTATGTTGGCGGCGGCAGCGGGGAGCTGTTTTTT. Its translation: CASSYVGGGSGELFF.

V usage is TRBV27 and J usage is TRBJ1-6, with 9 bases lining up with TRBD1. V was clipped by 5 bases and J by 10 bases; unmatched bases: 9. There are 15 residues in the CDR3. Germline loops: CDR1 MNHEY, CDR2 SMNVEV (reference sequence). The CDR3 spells CASSKDRGRRSPLHF. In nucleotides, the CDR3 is TGTGCCAGCAGTAAGGACAGGGGAAGGAGGTCACCCCTCCACTTT.

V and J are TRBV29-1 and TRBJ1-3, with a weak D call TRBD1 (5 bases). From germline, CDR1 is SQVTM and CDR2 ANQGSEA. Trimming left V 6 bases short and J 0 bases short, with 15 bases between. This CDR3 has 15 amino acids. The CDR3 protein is CSVTHRTGSGNTIYF. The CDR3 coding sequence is TGCAGCGTCACCCACAGGACCGGCTCTGGAAACACCATATATTTT.

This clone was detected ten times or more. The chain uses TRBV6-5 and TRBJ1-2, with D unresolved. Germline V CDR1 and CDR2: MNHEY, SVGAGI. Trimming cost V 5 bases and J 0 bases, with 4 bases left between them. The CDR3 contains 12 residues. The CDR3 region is CASSPSNYGYTF. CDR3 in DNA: TGTGCCAGCAGTCCTTCTAACTATGGCTACACCTTC.

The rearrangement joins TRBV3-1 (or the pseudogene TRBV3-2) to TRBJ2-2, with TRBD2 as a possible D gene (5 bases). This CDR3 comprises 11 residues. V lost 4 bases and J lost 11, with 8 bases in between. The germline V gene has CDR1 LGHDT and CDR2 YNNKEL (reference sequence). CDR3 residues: CASSPPGELFF. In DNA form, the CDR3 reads TGTGCCAGCAGCCCCCCGGGAGAGCTGTTTTTT.

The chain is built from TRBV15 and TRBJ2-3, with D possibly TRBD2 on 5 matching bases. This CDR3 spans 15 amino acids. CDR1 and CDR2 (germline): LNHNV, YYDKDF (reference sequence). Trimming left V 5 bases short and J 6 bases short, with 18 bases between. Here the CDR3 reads CATSGLLGGSDTQYF. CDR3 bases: TGTGCCACCAGCGGACTTCTAGGAGGTTCCGATACGCAGTATTTT.